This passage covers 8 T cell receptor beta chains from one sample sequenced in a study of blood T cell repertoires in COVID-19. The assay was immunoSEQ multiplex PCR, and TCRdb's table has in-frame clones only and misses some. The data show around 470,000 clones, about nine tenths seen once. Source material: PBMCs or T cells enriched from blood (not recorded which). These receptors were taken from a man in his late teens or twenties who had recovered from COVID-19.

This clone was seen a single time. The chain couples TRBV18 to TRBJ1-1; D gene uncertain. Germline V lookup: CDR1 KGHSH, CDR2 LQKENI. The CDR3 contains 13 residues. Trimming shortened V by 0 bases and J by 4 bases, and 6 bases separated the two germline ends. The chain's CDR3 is CASSPPTRTEAFF. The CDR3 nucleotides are TGTGCCAGCTCACCACCGACTCGCACTGAAGCTTTCTTT.

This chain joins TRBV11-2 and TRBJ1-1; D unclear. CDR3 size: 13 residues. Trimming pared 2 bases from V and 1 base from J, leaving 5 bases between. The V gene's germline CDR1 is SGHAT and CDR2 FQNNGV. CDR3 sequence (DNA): TGTGCCAGCAGCTTATACAGGAACACTGAAGCTTTCTTT. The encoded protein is CASSLYRNTEAFF. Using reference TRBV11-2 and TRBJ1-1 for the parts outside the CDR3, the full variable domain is EAGVAQSPRYKIIEKRQSVAFWCNPISGHATLYWYQQILGQGPKLLIQFQNNGVVDDSQLPKDRFSAERLKGVDSTLKIQPAKLEDSAVYLCASSLYRNTEAFFGQGTRLTVV.

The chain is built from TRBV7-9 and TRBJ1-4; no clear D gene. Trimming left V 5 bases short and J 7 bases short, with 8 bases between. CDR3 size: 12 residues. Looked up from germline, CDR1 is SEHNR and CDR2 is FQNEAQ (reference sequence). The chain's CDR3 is CASSPGTEKLFF. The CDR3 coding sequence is TGTGCCAGCAGCCCAGGTACTGAAAAACTGTTTTTT.

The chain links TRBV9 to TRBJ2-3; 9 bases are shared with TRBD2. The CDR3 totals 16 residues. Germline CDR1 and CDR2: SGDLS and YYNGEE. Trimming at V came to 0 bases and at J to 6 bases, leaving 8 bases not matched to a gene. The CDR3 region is CASSVEGREGRDTQYF. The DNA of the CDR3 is TGTGCCAGCAGCGTAGAAGGGCGGGAGGGCCGTGATACGCAGTATTTT.

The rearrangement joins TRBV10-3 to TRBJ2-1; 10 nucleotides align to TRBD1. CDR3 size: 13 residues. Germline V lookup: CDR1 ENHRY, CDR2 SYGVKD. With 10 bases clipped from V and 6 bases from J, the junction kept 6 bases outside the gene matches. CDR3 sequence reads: CANSDRGANEQFF. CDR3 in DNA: TGTGCCAATTCGGACAGGGGGGCCAATGAGCAGTTCTTC.

The CDR3 spells CASSPIGAGGLSNQPQHF. CDR3 bases: TGTGCCAGCAGCCCAATTGGCGCGGGGGGCTTAAGCAATCAGCCCCAGCATTTT. V is TRBV5-5 and J is TRBJ1-5; a weak D match, TRBD1 (6 bases). CDR1 SGHKS and CDR2 YYEKEE come from the germline V gene (reference sequence). Trimming left V 4 bases short and J 1 base short, with 21 bases between. The CDR3 length is 18 residues.

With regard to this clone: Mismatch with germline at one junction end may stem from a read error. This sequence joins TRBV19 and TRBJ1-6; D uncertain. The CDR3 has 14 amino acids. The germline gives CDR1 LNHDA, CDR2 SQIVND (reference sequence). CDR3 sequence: CASSIVGAAVLTFF. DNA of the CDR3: TGTGCCAGTAGTATAGTCGGTGCCGCGGTACTTACTTTCTTT.

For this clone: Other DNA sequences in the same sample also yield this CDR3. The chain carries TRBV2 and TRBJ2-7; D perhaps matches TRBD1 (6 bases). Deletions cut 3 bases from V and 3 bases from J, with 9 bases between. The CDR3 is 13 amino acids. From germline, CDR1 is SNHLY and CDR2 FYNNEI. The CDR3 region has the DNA TGTGCCAGCAGTGAGGACAGAGACTACGAGCAGTACTTC. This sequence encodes CASSEDRDYEQYF.